In its sample, the clone carrying this T cell receptor (beta chain) was seen a few times. Its cognate antigen is unknown. This sample is drawn from a study of cytotoxic CD8 clonotypes in ibrutinib-treated CLL. On the study more broadly: The patients comprised more than ten relapsed/refractory and 15 treatment-naive cases, 17 to 18 IGHV unmutated. Response was recorded as partial in about 24 patients and complete in 2; at median roughly 68 months, roughly 15 remained remitted and some 12 had progressed. Response samples were taken after a median about twelve months of treatment, range 6 to 36.

Data came from immunoSEQ multiplex PCR; TCRdb stores just in-frame clones and leaves some out. Among over 100,000 clones listed, approximately 83% were seen once. V was clipped by 2 bases and J by 10 bases, with 13 bases between them. The CDR3 runs to 14 residues. Looked up from germline, CDR1 is SGHTS and CDR2 is YDEGEE. Whole-study findings and limits: The study found clonality rose at ibrutinib response, then fell toward baseline at progression.

The TCR was taken from a human donor with chronic lymphocytic leukemia. V gene TRBV5-8 combines with J gene TRBJ1-6; no definite D call. The sample consisted of PBMCs, taken after 24 months of ibrutinib treatment. The CDR3 region has the DNA TGTGCCAGCAGCTTTACCTCCCCCGGCTCACCCCTCCACTTT. Translating gives CASSFTSPGSPLHF.